The 27 T cell receptor beta chains below were found in one sample sequenced in a study of spatial heterogeneity in lung cancer. One entry per CDR3 protein results from TCRdb running MiXCR on the 5' RACE reads. This sample has about 45,000 distinct CDR3 sequences, with approximately 14% found just once. Time point reported: sample taken at primary tumor resection. The sequenced sample was PBMCs, obtained at surgery. The receptors originated from a male donor with early-stage non-small cell lung cancer.

The genes are TRBV27 and TRBJ2-3, with D possibly being TRBD2 (7 bases). Trimming took 6 bases from V and 1 from J, leaving 14 bases between them. CDR3 length equals 15 residues. Germline loops: CDR1 MNHEY, CDR2 SMNVEV (reference sequence). The CDR3 DNA sequence: TGTGCCAGCAGGCCTCGGGGGGCCGGCACAGATACGCAGTATTTT. This gives the protein CASRPRGAGTDTQYF.

This sequence joins TRBV3-1 and TRBJ2-1, with 10 bases aligning to TRBD2. The V gene end was trimmed by 0 bases and the J gene end by 7 bases; junction bases not matched to a gene: 3. CDR1 is LGHDT, CDR2 YNNKEL, per germline (reference sequence). The CDR3 length is 15 residues. The CDR3 sequence: CASSQDPSGGNEQFF. In DNA form, the CDR3 reads TGTGCCAGCAGCCAAGATCCTAGCGGGGGTAATGAGCAGTTCTTC.

This clonotype was seen many times. The chain carries TRBV11-3 and TRBJ2-2; D is ambiguous. The V end lost 11 bases, the J end lost 4 bases, and 5 bases lay between the germline ends. Germline V gene data show CDR1 as SGHNT and CDR2 as YENEEA. The length of the CDR3 is 10 residues. CDR3 sequence (DNA): TGTGCCCACCCCACCGGGGAGCTGTTTTTT. This encodes CAHPTGELFF.

This clonotype showed up just a few times. The rearrangement links TRBV19 to TRBJ2-5, with 7 bases lining up with TRBD2. The V segment lost 5 bases and the J segment 3 bases; nucleotides outside the gene matches: 3. This CDR3 has 13 residues. Germline V gives CDR1 LNHDA, CDR2 SQIVND (reference sequence). CDR3 sequence (DNA): TGTGCCAGTAGTGCCCTAGCGGAAGAGACCCAGTACTTC. Amino acid sequence: CASSALAEETQYF.

In its sample, this clonotype was seen a few times. This chain links TRBV2 with TRBJ2-5, with 9 positions matching TRBD1. The CDR3 sequence is 14 residues long. Trimming cost V 4 bases and J 5 bases; bases outside gene matches: 5. Germline values: CDR1 SNHLY, CDR2 FYNNEI. The CDR3: CASSARQGVETQYF. CDR3 sequence (DNA): TGTGCCAGCAGTGCCAGACAGGGGGTGGAGACCCAGTACTTC.

This clonotype appeared a few times. The chain combines TRBV28 with TRBJ2-7; weak D call: TRBD2 (5 bases). The germline V gene has CDR1 MDHEN and CDR2 SYDVKM. The CDR3 spans 18 residues. Trimming cost V 3 bases and J 0 bases, with 21 bases left between them. The CDR3 sequence: CASSFRAPREGSSYEQYF. The CDR3 DNA reads as TGTGCCAGCAGTTTCCGGGCCCCTAGAGAGGGAAGCTCCTACGAGCAGTACTTC.

This clonotype was picked up many times. The chain employs TRBV29-1 and TRBJ2-7; D is unclear. CDR1 is SQVTM and CDR2 is ANQGSEA in the germline V gene. V dropped 4 bases and J dropped 7 bases, with 17 bases sitting between them. The CDR3 spans 13 residues. This CDR3 reads CSVASTPMSEQYF. The CDR3, as DNA: TGCAGCGTTGCTTCCACCCCGATGAGTGAGCAGTACTTC.

This clonotype appeared a few times. This rearrangement joins TRBV18 to TRBJ2-2; 10 bases line up with TRBD2. CDR1 is KGHSH, CDR2 LQKENI, per germline. This CDR3 is 15 amino acids long. Trimming cost V 2 bases and J 3 bases; bases outside gene matches: 0. Here the CDR3 reads CASSPTSGDTGELFF. CDR3 sequence (DNA): TGTGCCAGCTCACCAACTAGCGGGGACACCGGGGAGCTGTTTTTT.

This clonotype was counted many times. The V call is TRBV7-2, the J call TRBJ2-4, with TRBD2 identical over 7 bases. V lost 4 bases and J lost 5; bases outside the gene matches: 17. The CDR3 covers 18 residues. Germline V gene sequence: CDR1 SGHTA, CDR2 FQGNSA. The CDR3 sequence: CASSSGGRGRGLENIQYF. CDR3 in DNA: TGTGCCAGCAGCTCGGGAGGTCGCGGACGGGGCTTAGAAAACATTCAGTACTTC.

A few counts support this clonotype. V usage is TRBV15 and J usage is TRBJ2-5; 7 bases are a match to TRBD1. V shed 8 bases, J shed 0 bases, and the junction held 6 bases outside the gene matches. The CDR3 runs 14 residues. Germline CDR1 LNHNV, CDR2 YYDKDF (reference sequence). Written as DNA, the CDR3 is TGTGCCACCCACCGGGACAGCAACCAAGAGACCCAGTACTTC. Amino acids: CATHRDSNQETQYF.

This clonotype was seen a few times. The rearrangement joins TRBV5-1 to TRBJ1-3; D might be TRBD1 (5 bases). CDR3 length equals 13 residues. The germline V and J ends were trimmed by 10 bases and 0 bases, with 11 bases remaining between them. Germline loops: CDR1 SGHRS, CDR2 YFSETQ. The CDR3 loop reads CASQELSGNTIYF. In DNA form, the CDR3 reads TGCGCCTCACAGGAGCTCTCTGGAAACACCATATATTTT.

The V gene is TRBV4-1, the J gene TRBJ2-2; the D gene is possibly TRBD2 (6 bases). The germline V and J ends were trimmed by 1 base and 3 bases, with 12 bases remaining between them. Germline loops: CDR1 MGHRA, CDR2 YSYEKL. The length of the CDR3 is 16 residues. This CDR3 is CASSQGVAEDTGELFF. The CDR3 nucleotides are TGCGCCAGCAGCCAAGGGGTAGCGGAGGACACCGGGGAGCTGTTTTTT.

The chain uses TRBV19 and TRBJ1-1; 10 nucleotides align to TRBD1. The germline CDR1 and CDR2 sequences are LNHDA and SQIVND (reference sequence). Unmatched junction bases numbered 15, after V lost 7 bases and J lost 10 bases. This CDR3 is built from 15 residues. DNA for the CDR3: TGTGCCAGTACCTACCGGGGACAGGGGCGCGCGGGAGCTTTCTTT. It specifies CASTYRGQGRAGAFF.

The table lists this clonotype with many counts. J is TRBJ2-4 and V is TRBV29-1; the D gene is possibly TRBD1 (5 bases). The length of the CDR3 is 13 residues. The V gene's germline CDR1 is SQVTM and CDR2 ANQGSEA. V was cut by 4 bases and J by 5 bases, with 12 bases left in between. The CDR3 loop is CSVGPPQENIQYF. CDR3 coding DNA: TGCAGCGTTGGCCCCCCACAGGAAAACATTCAGTACTTC.

The rearrangement uses TRBV7-3 and TRBJ2-7; D call uncertain. V lost 8 bases to trimming and J lost 2 bases, with 10 bases between them. CDR1 is SGHTA, CDR2 FQGTGA, per germline. This CDR3 comprises 12 residues. CDR3 amino acids: CASGPDPYEQYF. The DNA for the CDR3 is TGTGCCAGCGGTCCGGATCCCTACGAGCAGTACTTC. The variable domain in full, with the rest retrieved from reference TRBV7-3 and TRBJ2-7, is GAGVSQTPSNKVTEKGKYVELRCDPISGHTALYWYRQSLGQGPEFLIYFQGTGAADDSGLPNDRFFAVRPEGSVSTLKIQRTERGDSAVYLCASGPDPYEQYFGPGTRLTVT.

This clonotype was counted only a few times. V gene TRBV4-1 combines with J gene TRBJ1-4; no clear D. CDR1 is MGHRA and CDR2 is YSYEKL in the germline V gene. The CDR3 contains 15 residues. Trimming took off 0 bases at V and 7 bases at J, with 12 bases between the two ends. The CDR3 here is CASSQEWSRGEKLFF. In DNA, the CDR3 is TGCGCCAGCAGCCAAGAGTGGAGCCGCGGTGAAAAACTGTTTTTT.

V gene TRBV5-1 combines with J gene TRBJ2-2; TRBD2 agrees at 10 bases. Germline loops: CDR1 SGHRS, CDR2 YFSETQ. Trimming at V came to 0 bases and at J to 2 bases, leaving 1 base not matched to a gene. This CDR3 region has 16 residues. CDR3: CASSLVAGGNTGELFF. The CDR3 nucleotides are TGCGCCAGCAGCTTGGTAGCGGGAGGAAACACCGGGGAGCTGTTTTTT. The full variable domain, with the rest looked up from reference TRBV5-1 and TRBJ2-2, is KAGVTQTPRYLIKTRGQQVTLSCSPISGHRSVSWYQQTPGQGLQFLFEYFSETQRNKGNFPGRFSGRQFSNSRSEMNVSTLELGDSALYLCASSLVAGGNTGELFFGEGSRLTVL.

This clonotype was seen repeatedly, ten times or more. The CDR3 protein is CSASRGRGNTEAFF. As DNA, the CDR3 is TGCAGTGCTTCCAGGGGCAGGGGGAACACTGAAGCTTTCTTT. This chain joins TRBV20-1 and TRBJ1-1; D perhaps matches TRBD1 (6 bases). The V end was cut by 5 bases, the J end by 1 base, with 14 bases between. CDR1 and CDR2 (germline): DFQATT, SNEGSKA (reference sequence). This CDR3 comprises 14 residues.

This chain connects TRBV5-1 to TRBJ2-3; TRBD2 agrees at 12 bases. The CDR3 length is 19 residues. The V and J ends lost 2 bases and 0 bases, in that order; junction bases with no gene match: 10. The germline CDR1 and CDR2 sequences are SGHRS and YFSETQ. This CDR3 is CASSFSLRTSGASTDTQYF. For the CDR3, the DNA is TGCGCCAGCAGCTTTTCACTGCGGACTAGCGGGGCTAGCACAGATACGCAGTATTTT. The whole variable domain, remainder taken from reference TRBV5-1 and TRBJ2-3, is KAGVTQTPRYLIKTRGQQVTLSCSPISGHRSVSWYQQTPGQGLQFLFEYFSETQRNKGNFPGRFSGRQFSNSRSEMNVSTLELGDSALYLCASSFSLRTSGASTDTQYFGPGTRLTVL.

This clonotype has only a few counts. The V call is TRBV28, the J call TRBJ2-6, with TRBD1 matching 8 bases. Germline values: CDR1 MDHEN, CDR2 SYDVKM. V trimming: 5 bases; J trimming: 0 bases; junction bases outside the gene matches: 6. This CDR3 is built from 17 residues. The CDR3 protein is CASSGGQGPSGANVLTF. In nucleotides, the CDR3 is TGTGCCAGCAGTGGTGGACAGGGCCCCTCTGGGGCCAACGTCCTGACTTTC. The entire variable domain, with the rest obtained from reference TRBV28 and TRBJ2-6, is as follows: DVKVTQSSRYLVKRTGEKVFLECVQDMDHENMFWYRQDPGLGLRLIYFSYDVKMKEKGDIPEGYSVSREKKERFSLILESASTNQTSMYLCASSGGQGPSGANVLTFGAGSRLTVL.

Worth noting for this clonotype: A junction boundary mismatches the germline segment, possibly from a read error. The CDR3 DNA sequence: TGTGTCAGCAGCTACTCCTACGAGCAGTACTTC. This translates into CVSSYSYEQYF. The gene calls are TRBV7-2 and TRBJ2-7; no clear D gene. The germline CDR1 and CDR2 sequences are SGHTA and FQGNSA. The CDR3 covers 11 residues.

The chain has TRBV27 and TRBJ1-5; 9 bases map to TRBD1. The germline V gene has CDR1 MNHEY and CDR2 SMNVEV (reference sequence). V shed 5 bases and J 3 bases; nucleotides not matched to a gene: 5. This CDR3 spans 15 amino acids. The CDR3 region is CASSPGTGYNQPQHF. CDR3 in DNA: TGTGCCAGCAGTCCCGGGACAGGGTACAATCAGCCCCAGCATTTT.

The chain joins TRBV5-1 to TRBJ2-5; possibly TRBD1 or TRBD2 for D (5 bases each). This CDR3 is built from 16 residues. Trimming removed 4 bases from V and 5 bases from J, with 21 bases in between. Germline CDR1 and CDR2: SGHRS and YFSETQ. The CDR3 reads CASSQGRGRASETQYF. DNA for the CDR3: TGCGCCAGCAGCCAAGGTCGGGGCAGGGCATCGGAGACCCAGTACTTC.

In its sample, this clonotype was seen a few times. The chain uses TRBV10-3 and TRBJ2-3; tentative D call: TRBD2 (6 bases). V shed 3 bases and J shed 3 bases, with 10 bases lying between them. The CDR3 loop spans 14 amino acids. CDR1 and CDR2 from the germline V gene are ENHRY and SYGVKD. The CDR3 loop reads CAISDGRFTDTQYF. The CDR3 DNA sequence: TGTGCCATCAGTGACGGGAGATTTACAGATACGCAGTATTTT.

In its sample, this clonotype was seen a few times. This chain's CDR3 is CASRRTGANSDEQFF. The DNA of the CDR3 is TGTGCCAGCAGGAGGACAGGGGCAAACTCGGATGAGCAGTTCTTC. The rearrangement links TRBV6-4 to TRBJ2-1, with 9 bases identical to TRBD1. Germline V lookup: CDR1 MRHNA, CDR2 SNTAGT. The V segment lost 6 bases and the J segment 8 bases; nucleotides outside the gene matches: 11. There are 15 residues in the CDR3.

This clonotype was seen ten or more times. The rearrangement uses TRBV27 and TRBJ1-1; TRBD1 might be the D (5 bases). The CDR3 is 13 residues long. Germline CDR1 and CDR2: MNHEY and SMNVEV (reference sequence). Trimming shortened V by 6 bases and J by 7 bases, and 15 bases separated the two germline ends. DNA for the CDR3: TGTGCCAGCAGACAGCAGGGACGGCTTGAAGCTTTCTTT. It specifies CASRQQGRLEAFF.

The V gene is TRBV18, the J gene TRBJ2-1; TRBD1 matches 10 bases. V shed 3 bases and J 3 bases; nucleotides not matched to a gene: 5. Per the germline V gene, CDR1 is KGHSH and CDR2 is LQKENI. The CDR3 length is 16 residues. The CDR3 DNA sequence: TGTGCCAGCTCACCGCGGGACAGGGGAGACTACAATGAGCAGTTCTTC. This codes for CASSPRDRGDYNEQFF.